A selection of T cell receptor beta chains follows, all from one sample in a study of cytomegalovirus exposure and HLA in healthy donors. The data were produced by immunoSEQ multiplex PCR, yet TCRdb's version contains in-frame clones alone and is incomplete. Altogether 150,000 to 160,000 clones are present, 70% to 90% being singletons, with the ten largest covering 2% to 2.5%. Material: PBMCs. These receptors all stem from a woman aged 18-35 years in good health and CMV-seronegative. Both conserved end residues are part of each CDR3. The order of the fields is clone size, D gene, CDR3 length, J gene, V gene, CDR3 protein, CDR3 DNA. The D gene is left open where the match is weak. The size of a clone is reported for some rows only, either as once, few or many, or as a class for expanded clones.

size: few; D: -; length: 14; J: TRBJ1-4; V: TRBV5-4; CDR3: CASSLGGKEEKLFF; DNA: TGTGCCAGCAGCTTAGGAGGGAAAGAAGAAAAACTGTTTTTT
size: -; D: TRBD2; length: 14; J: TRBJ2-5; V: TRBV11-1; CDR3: CASRTSGVQETQYF; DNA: TGTGCCAGCCGGACTAGCGGGGTCCAAGAGACCCAGTACTTC
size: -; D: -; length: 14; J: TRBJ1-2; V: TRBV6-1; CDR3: CASSDPYREGGYTF; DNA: TGTGCCAGCAGTGACCCCTACAGGGAGGGTGGCTACACCTTC
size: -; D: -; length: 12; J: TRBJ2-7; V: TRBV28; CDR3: CASSLGSYEQYF; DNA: TGTGCCAGCAGTTTAGGCAGCTACGAGCAGTACTTC
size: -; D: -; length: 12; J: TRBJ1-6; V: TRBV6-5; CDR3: CASSGYNSPLHF; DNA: TGTGCCAGCAGCGGGTATAATTCACCCCTCCACTTT
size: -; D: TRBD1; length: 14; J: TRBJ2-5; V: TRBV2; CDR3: CASSWDRRQETQYF; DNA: TGTGCCAGCAGTTGGGACAGACGGCAAGAGACCCAGTACTTC
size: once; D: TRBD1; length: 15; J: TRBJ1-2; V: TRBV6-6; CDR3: CASSYRRGGIYGYTF; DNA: TGTGCCAGCAGTTACCGGCGAGGGGGCATCTATGGCTACACCTTC
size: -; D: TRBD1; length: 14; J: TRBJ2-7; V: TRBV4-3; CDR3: CASSLGTGSYEQYF; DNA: TGCGCCAGCAGCCTAGGGACAGGGAGCTACGAGCAGTACTTC
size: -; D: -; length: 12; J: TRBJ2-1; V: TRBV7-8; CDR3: CASSLERGRQFF; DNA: TGTGCCAGCAGCTTAGAACGAGGCCGGCAGTTCTTC
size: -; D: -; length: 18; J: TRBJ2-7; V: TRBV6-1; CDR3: CASSEPPPGQKEAYEQYF; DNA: TGTGCCAGCAGTGAACCCCCCCCCGGACAGAAAGAGGCTTACGAGCAGTACTTC
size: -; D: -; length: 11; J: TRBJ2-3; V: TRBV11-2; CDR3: CASSPFDTQYF; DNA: TGTGCCAGCAGCCCCTTCGATACGCAGTATTTT
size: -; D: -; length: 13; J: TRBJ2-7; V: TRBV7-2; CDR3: CASRGVGSYEQYF; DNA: TGTGCCAGCAGGGGAGTCGGCTCCTACGAGCAGTACTTC
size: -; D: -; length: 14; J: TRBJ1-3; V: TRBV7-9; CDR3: CASSLSLSGNTIYF; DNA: TGTGCCAGCAGCTTATCCCTCTCCGGGAACACCATATATTTT
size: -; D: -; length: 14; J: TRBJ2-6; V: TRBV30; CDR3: CAWSVFGGANVLTF; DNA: TGTGCCTGGAGTGTATTCGGTGGGGCCAACGTCCTGACTTTC
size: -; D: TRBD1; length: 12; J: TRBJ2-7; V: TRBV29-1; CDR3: CSVNRGTYEQYF; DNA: TGCAGCGTTAACAGGGGAACCTACGAGCAGTACTTC
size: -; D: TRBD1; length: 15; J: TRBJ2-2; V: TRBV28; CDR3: CASSLLGQADGELFF; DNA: TGTGCCAGCAGTTTACTGGGACAGGCGGACGGGGAGCTGTTTTTT
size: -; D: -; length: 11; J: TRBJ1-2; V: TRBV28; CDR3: CASSSAVGYTF; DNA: TGTGCCAGCAGTTCTGCGGTGGGCTACACCTTC
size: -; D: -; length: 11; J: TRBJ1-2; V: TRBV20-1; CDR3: CSARGPYGYTF; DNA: TGCAGTGCTAGAGGGCCGTATGGCTACACCTTC
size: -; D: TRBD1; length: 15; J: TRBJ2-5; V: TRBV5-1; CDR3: CASSASPTGQETQYF; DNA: TGCGCCAGCAGCGCTTCTCCGACAGGGCAAGAGACCCAGTACTTC
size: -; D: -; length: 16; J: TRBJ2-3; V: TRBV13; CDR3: CASSYPRRHSTDTQYF; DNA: TGTGCCAGCAGCTACCCCCGGCGGCATAGCACAGATACGCAGTATTTT
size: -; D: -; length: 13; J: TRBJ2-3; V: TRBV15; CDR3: CATSGATTDTQYF; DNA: TGTGCCACCAGCGGGGCAACCACAGATACGCAGTATTTT
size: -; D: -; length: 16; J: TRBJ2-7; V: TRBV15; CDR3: CATSRDFGGLAYEQYF; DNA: TGTGCCACCAGCAGAGATTTCGGAGGACTCGCCTACGAGCAGTACTTC
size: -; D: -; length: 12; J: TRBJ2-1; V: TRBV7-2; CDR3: CASSQRDFKQFF; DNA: TGTGCCAGCAGCCAACGGGACTTCAAGCAGTTCTTC
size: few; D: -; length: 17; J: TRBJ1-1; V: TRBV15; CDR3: CATSGHPDGRVNTEAFF; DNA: TGTGCCACCAGCGGCCATCCGGATGGGAGGGTCAACACTGAAGCTTTCTTT
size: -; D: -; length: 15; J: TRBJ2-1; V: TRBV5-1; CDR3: CASSLERPSYNEQFF; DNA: TGCGCCAGCAGCTTGGAGAGGCCTTCCTACAATGAGCAGTTCTTC
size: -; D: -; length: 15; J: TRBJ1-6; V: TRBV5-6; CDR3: CASSLGLTVTSPLHF; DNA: TGTGCCAGCAGCTTGGGGCTCACAGTTACCTCACCCCTCCACTTT
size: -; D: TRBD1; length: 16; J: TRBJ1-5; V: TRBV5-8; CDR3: CASSIPTGLSNQPQHF; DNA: TGTGCCAGCAGCATCCCGACAGGGCTGAGCAATCAGCCCCAGCATTTT
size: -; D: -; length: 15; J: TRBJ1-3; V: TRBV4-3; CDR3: CASSRTQGLGNTIYF; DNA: TGCGCCAGCAGCCGGACACAGGGACTAGGAAACACCATATATTTT
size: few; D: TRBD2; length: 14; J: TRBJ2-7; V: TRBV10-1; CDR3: CASSGWTSVDEQYF; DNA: TGCGCCAGCAGTGGATGGACTAGCGTTGACGAGCAGTACTTC
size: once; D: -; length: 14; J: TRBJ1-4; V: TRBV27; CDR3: CASSPPGRLEKLFF; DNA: TGTGCCAGCAGCCCCCCTGGCAGGCTCGAAAAACTGTTTTTT
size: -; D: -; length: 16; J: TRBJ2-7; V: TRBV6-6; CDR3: CASTYETGTKFYEQYF; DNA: TGTGCCAGCACCTATGAGACCGGGACAAAATTCTACGAGCAGTACTTC
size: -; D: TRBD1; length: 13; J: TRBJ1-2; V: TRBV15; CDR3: CATSRTGGGGYTF; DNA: TGTGCCACCAGCAGGACAGGGGGCGGTGGCTACACCTTC
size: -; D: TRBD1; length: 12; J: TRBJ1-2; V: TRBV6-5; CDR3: CASTPGQNGYTF; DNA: TGTGCCAGCACCCCGGGACAGAATGGCTACACCTTC
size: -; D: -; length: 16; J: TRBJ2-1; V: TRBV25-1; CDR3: CASSEPWGGPRGEQFF; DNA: TGTGCCAGCAGTGAACCCTGGGGGGGGCCTCGGGGTGAGCAGTTCTTC
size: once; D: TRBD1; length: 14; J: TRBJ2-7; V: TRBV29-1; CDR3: CSVSGTGGSYEQYF; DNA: TGCAGCGTCTCCGGGACAGGGGGCTCCTACGAGCAGTACTTC
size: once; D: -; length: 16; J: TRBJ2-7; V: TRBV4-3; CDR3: CASSQTPSPSSYEQYF; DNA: TGCGCCAGCAGCCAAACCCCTAGTCCCAGCTCCTACGAGCAGTACTTC
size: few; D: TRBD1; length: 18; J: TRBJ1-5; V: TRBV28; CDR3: CASTGGLRQGVKNQPQHF; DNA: TGTGCCAGCACCGGGGGCCTTAGACAGGGGGTAAAAAATCAGCCCCAGCATTTT
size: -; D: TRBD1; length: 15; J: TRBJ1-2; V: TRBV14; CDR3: CASSVRDRVEGGYTF; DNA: TGTGCCAGCAGCGTTCGGGACAGGGTAGAAGGTGGCTACACCTTC
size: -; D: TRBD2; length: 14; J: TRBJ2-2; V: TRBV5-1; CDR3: CASSKSGSTGELFF; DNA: TGCGCCAGCAGCAAAAGCGGGAGCACCGGGGAGCTGTTTTTT
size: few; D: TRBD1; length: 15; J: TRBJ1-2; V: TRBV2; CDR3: CASSERDRANYGYTF; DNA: TGTGCCAGCAGCGAAAGGGACAGGGCTAACTATGGCTACACCTTC
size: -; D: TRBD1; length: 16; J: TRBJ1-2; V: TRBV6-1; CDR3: CASSDLSGQGNYGYTF; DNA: TGTGCCAGCAGTGACCTATCAGGACAGGGCAACTATGGCTACACCTTC
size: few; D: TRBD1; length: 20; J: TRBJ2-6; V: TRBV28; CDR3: CASSFGGWRDRISGANVLTF; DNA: TGTGCCAGCAGTTTCGGTGGGTGGCGGGACAGGATCTCTGGGGCCAACGTCCTGACTTTC
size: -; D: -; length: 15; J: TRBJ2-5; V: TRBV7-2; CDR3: CASSLRLTGQETQYF; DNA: TGTGCCAGCAGCTTGCGCCTAACGGGCCAAGAGACCCAGTACTTC
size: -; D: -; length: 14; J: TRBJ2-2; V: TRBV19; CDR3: CASSIPGHTGELFF; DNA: TGTGCCAGTAGTATCCCAGGGCACACCGGGGAGCTGTTTTTT
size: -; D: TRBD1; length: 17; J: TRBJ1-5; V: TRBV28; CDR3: CASSLGLDRGRVWPQHF; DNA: TGTGCCAGCAGTTTGGGACTGGACAGGGGCCGGGTATGGCCCCAGCATTTT
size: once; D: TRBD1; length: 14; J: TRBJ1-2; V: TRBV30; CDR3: CAWGRDSDIYGYTF; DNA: TGTGCCTGGGGCCGGGACAGCGACATCTATGGCTACACCTTC
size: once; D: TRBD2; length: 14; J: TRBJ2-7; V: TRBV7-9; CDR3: CASSLTSGSREQYF; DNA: TGTGCCAGCAGCTTAACTAGCGGGTCCCGGGAGCAGTACTTC
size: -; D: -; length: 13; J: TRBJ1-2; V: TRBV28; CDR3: CASSPWRGHGYTF; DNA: TGTGCCAGCAGTCCGTGGAGAGGGCATGGCTACACCTTC
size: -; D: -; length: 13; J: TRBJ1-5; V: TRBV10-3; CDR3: CAISADSNQPQHF; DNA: TGTGCCATCAGTGCAGATAGCAATCAGCCCCAGCATTTT
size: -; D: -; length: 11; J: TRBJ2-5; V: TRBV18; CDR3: CASSPAETQYF; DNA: TGTGCCAGCTCACCCGCGGAGACCCAGTACTTC
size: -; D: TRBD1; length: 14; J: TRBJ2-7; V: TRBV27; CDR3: CASSSGTGGVEQYF; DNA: TGTGCCAGCAGCTCCGGGACAGGGGGCGTCGAGCAGTACTTC